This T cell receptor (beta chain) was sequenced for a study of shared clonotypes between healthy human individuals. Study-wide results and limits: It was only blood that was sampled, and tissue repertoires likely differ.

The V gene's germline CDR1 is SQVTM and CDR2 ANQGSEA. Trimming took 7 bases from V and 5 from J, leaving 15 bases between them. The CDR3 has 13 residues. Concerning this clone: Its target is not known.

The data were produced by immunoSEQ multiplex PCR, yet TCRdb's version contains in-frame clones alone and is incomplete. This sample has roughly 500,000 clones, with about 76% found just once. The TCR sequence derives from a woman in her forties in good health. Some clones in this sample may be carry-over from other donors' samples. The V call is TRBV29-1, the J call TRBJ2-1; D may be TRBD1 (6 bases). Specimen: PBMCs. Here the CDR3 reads CSGIRDTNNEQFF. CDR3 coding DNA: TGCAGCGGGATCCGGGACACCAACAATGAGCAGTTCTTC.